What follows describes a single T cell receptor (beta chain). The data belong to a study of cytomegalovirus exposure and HLA in healthy donors. Study context: Unique TCRs from HLA-typed donors, roughly 87 million of them, were held in an early data release.

This CDR3 is 9 amino acids long. The germline gives CDR1 SQVTM, CDR2 ANQGSEA. Primers: 60 Vbeta forward and 13 Jbeta reverse. Profiling relied on immunoSEQ multiplex PCR, and the TCRdb table lists in-frame clones only, not all of them. The sample holds 150,000 to 180,000 clones; approximately 80% are singletons and the top ten take around 5.6%. This chain uses TRBV29-1 with TRBJ2-5; D is uncertain. Near its end, the DNA agrees better with TRBJ2-7, so the J call may be wrong. The sequence came from a woman aged 40 to 55 in good health and CMV-seropositive. Sequenced: PBMCs. Written as DNA, the CDR3 is TGCAGCGTTATCCCCGAGCAGTACTTC. Translated: CSVIPEQYF.